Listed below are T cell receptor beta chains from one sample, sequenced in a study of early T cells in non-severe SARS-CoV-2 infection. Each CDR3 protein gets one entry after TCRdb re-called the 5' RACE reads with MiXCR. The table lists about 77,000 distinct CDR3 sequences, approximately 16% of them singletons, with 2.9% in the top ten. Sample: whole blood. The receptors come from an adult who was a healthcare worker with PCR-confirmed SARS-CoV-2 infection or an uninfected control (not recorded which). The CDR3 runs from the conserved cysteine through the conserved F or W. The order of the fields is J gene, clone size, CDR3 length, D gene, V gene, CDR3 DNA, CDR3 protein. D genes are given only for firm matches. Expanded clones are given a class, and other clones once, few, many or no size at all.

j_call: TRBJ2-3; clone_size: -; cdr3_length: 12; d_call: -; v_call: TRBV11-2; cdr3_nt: TGTGCCAGCAGCGGACGGGGTAATACGCAGTATTTT; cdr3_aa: CASSGRGNTQYF
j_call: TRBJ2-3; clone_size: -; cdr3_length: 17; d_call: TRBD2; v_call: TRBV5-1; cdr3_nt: TGCGCCAGCAGACATGACGGGACTAGCGGGAGTTCAGATACGCAGTATTTT; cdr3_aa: CASRHDGTSGSSDTQYF
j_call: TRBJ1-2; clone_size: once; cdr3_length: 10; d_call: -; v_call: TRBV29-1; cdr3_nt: TGCAGCGTTGACGGAGATGGCTACACCTTC; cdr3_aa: CSVDGDGYTF
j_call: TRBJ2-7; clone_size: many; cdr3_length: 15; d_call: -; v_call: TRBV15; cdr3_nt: TGTGCCACCAGCAGAGATCGACGGTCCTCCTACGAGCAGTACTTC; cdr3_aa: CATSRDRRSSYEQYF
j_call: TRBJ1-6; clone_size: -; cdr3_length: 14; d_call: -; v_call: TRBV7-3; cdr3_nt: TGTGCCAGCAGCATCTCAGGTCCACATTCACCCCTCCACTTT; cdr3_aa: CASSISGPHSPLHF
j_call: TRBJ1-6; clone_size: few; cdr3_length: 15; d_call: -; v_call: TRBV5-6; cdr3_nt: TGTGCCAGCAGCTTGGAGAGACAAGTCAATTCACCCCTCCACTTT; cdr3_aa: CASSLERQVNSPLHF
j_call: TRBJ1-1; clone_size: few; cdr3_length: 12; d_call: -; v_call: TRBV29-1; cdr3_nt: TGCAGCGTCGGATCCACCAGTACTGAAGCTTTCTTT; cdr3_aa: CSVGSTSTEAFF
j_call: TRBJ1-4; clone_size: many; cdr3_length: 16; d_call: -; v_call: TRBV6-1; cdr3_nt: TGTGCCAGCAGTGAAGTGAGGGGGAAGAAGGATGAAAAACTGTTTTTT; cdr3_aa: CASSEVRGKKDEKLFF
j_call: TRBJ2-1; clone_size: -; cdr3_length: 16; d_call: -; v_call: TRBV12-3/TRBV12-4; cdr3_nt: TGTGCCAGCAGTTTGGCACTTCTTAGCTCCTACAATGAGCAGTTCTTC; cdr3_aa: CASSLALLSSYNEQFF
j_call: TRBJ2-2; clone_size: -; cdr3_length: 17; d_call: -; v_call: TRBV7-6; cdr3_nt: TGTGCCAGCAGCTTAGTCCCCAGGGGGGTGAACACCGGGGAGCTGTTTTTT; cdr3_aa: CASSLVPRGVNTGELFF
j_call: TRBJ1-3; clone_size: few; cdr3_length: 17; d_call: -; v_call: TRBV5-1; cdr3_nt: TGCGCCAGCAGCTTAGAATGGACCCCGGATGGAGGAAACACCATATATTTT; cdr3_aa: CASSLEWTPDGGNTIYF
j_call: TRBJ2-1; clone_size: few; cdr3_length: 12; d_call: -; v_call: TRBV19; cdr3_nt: TGTGCCAGTAGTTCCGGGCTAAGTAAACAGTTCTTC; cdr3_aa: CASSSGLSKQFF
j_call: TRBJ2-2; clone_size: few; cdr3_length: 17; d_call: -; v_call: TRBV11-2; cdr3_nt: TGTGCCAGCAGCTTAGTCAGTTCAGTCCCGGGCACCGGGGAGCTGTTTTTT; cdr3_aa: CASSLVSSVPGTGELFF
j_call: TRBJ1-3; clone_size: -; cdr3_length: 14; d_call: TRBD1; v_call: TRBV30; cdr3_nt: TGTGCCTGGAGTCCTCAGGGGGCGGGAAACACCATATATTTT; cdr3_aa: CAWSPQGAGNTIYF
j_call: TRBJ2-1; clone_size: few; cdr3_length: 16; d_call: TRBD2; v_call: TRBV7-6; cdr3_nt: TGTGCCAGCAGCTTAGGTGGCGGGAGCCCCACCAATGAGCAGTTCTTC; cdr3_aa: CASSLGGGSPTNEQFF
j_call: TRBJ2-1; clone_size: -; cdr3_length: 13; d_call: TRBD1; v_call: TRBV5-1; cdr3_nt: TGCGCCAGCAGCAAGGGACAGGGTGGCCCCAAGTTCTTC; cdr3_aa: CASSKGQGGPKFF
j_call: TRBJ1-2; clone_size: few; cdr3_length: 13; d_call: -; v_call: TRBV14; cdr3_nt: TGTGCCAGCAGTCTACAGGATTTCTATGGCTACACCTTC; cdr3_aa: CASSLQDFYGYTF
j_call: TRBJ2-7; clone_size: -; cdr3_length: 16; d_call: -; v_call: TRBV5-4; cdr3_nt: TGTGCCAGCAGCTTGGCTAGGCGAGGGCTCCCCTACGAGCAGTACTTC; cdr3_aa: CASSLARRGLPYEQYF
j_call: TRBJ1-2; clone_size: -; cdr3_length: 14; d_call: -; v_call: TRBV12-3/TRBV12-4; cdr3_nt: TGTGCCAGCAGTTTAGGGGGACAACGGGGAGGCTACACCTTC; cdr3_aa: CASSLGGQRGGYTF
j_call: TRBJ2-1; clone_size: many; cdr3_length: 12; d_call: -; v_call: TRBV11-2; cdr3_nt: TGTGCCAGCAGCCAGGGACCGGGGACTCTGTTCTTC; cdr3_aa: CASSQGPGTLFF
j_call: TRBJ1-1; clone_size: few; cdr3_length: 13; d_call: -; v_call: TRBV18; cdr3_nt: TGTGCCAGCTCACCAGTCGGGGGCACTGAAGCTTTCTTT; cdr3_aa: CASSPVGGTEAFF
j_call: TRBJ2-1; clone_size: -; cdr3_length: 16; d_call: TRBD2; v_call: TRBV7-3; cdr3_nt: TGTGCCAGCAGCTCTATAGCGGGATTAGGCTACAATGAGCAGTTCTTC; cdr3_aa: CASSSIAGLGYNEQFF
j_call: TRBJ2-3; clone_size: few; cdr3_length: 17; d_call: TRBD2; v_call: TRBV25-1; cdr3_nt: TGTGCCAGCAGTGAGGTCAGTAGCGGGAGAGACACAGATACGCAGTATTTT; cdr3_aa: CASSEVSSGRDTDTQYF
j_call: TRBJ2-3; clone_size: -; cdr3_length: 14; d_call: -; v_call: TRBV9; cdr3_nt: TGTGCCAGCAGCGTAGTGTCGGGGATGGATACGCAGTATTTT; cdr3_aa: CASSVVSGMDTQYF
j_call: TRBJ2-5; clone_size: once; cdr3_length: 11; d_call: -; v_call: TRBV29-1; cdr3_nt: TGCAGCCTTGGCGGGGAAGAGACCCAGTACTTC; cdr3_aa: CSLGGEETQYF
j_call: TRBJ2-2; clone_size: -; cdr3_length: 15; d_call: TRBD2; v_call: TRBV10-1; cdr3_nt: TGCGCCAGCAGTTCGACTAGCGACCAAATCGGGGAGCTGTTTTTT; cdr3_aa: CASSSTSDQIGELFF
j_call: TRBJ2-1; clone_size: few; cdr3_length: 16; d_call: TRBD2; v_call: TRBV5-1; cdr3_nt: TGCGCCAGCAGCTTGGGGGGCGGGAGAGGTGAGAATGAGCAGTTCTTC; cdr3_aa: CASSLGGGRGENEQFF
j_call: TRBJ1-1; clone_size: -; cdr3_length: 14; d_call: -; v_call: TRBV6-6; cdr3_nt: TGTGCCATCAGCGCTGACCTCCTGAACACTGAAGCTTTCTTT; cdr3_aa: CAISADLLNTEAFF
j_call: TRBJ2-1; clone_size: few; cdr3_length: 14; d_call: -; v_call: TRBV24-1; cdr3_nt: TGTGCCATTAGGGGTCCGGGAGTCAAGAATGAGCAGTTCTTC; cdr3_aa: CAIRGPGVKNEQFF
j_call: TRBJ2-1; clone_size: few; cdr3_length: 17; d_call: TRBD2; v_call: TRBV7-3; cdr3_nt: TGTGCCAGCAGTCAAGGACTAGCGGGACGGTCCTACAATGAGCAGTTCTTC; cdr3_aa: CASSQGLAGRSYNEQFF
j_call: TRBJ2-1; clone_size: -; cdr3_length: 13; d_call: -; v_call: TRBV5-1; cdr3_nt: TGCGCCAGCAGCTTCAGGTTCTACAATGAGCAGTTCTTC; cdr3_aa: CASSFRFYNEQFF
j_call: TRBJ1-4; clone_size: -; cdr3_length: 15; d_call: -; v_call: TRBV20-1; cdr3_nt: TGCAGTGCTAGAGACTTATCCAACCTTCGTGAAAAACTGTTTTTT; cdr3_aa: CSARDLSNLREKLFF
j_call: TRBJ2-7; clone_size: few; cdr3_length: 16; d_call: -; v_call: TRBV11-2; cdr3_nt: TGTGCCAGCAGCTCACTCACAGGAGTGGACTACTACGAGCAGTACTTC; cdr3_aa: CASSSLTGVDYYEQYF
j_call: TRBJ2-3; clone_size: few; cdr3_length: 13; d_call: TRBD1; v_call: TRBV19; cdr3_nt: TGTGCCACCATAGGACAGGGGACGTGGGAGCAGTATTTT; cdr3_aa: CATIGQGTWEQYF
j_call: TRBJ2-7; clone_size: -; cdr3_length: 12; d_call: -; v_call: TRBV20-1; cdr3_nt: TGCAGTGCTAGTGGATTTCAACACGAGCAGTACTTC; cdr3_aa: CSASGFQHEQYF
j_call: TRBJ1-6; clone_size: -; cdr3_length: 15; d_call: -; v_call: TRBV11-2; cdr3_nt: TGTGCCAGCAGCTTAGCGGGGGGGCCGGGATCACCCCTCCACTTT; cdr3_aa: CASSLAGGPGSPLHF
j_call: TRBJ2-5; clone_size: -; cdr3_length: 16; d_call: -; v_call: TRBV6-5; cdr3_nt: TGTGCCAGCAGACCATATATCGGACAAATTGAAGGGACCCAGTACTTC; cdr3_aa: CASRPYIGQIEGTQYF
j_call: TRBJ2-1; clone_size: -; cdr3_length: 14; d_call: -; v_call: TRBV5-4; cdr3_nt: TGTGTCAGCAGCAGGGACCGGCGAGGGGATGAGCAGTTCTTC; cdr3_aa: CVSSRDRRGDEQFF
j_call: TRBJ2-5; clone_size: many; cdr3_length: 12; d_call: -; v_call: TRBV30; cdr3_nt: TGTGCCGGGCTCCGGAAGCAGGGGACCCAGTACTTC; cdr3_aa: CAGLRKQGTQYF
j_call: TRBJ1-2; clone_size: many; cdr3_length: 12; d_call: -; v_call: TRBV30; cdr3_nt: TGTGCCTGGAGTTCAAGCGCCTATGGCTACACCTTC; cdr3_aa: CAWSSSAYGYTF
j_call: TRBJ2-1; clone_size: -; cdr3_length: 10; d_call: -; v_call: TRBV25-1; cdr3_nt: TGTGCCAGCAGGGGTTTTGAGCAGTTCTTC; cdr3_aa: CASRGFEQFF
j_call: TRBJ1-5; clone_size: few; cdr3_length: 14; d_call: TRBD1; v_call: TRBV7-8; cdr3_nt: TGTGCCAGCAGGGAGGGGACAGGCAATCAGCCCCAGCATTTT; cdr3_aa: CASREGTGNQPQHF
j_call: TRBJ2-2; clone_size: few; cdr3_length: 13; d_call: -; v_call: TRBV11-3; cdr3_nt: TGTGCCAGCTCCGCCATTAGAACCGGGGAGCTGTTTTTT; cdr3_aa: CASSAIRTGELFF
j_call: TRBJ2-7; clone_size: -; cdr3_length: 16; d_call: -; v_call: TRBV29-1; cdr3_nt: TGCAGCGTGGGACCCACTGGCGGGCGTCCAACATACGAGCAGTACTTC; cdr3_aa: CSVGPTGGRPTYEQYF
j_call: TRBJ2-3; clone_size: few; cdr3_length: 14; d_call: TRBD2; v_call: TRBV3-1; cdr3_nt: TGTGCCAGCCGACTAGCGGGGCCCACAGATACGCAGTATTTT; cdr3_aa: CASRLAGPTDTQYF
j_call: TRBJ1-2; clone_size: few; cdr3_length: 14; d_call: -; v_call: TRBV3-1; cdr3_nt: TGTGCCAGCAGCCAAGGGCCCTCAAACTATGGCTACACCTTC; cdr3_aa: CASSQGPSNYGYTF
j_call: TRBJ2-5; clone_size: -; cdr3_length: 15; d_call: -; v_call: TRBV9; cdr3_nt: TGTGCCAGCAGCGTAGGTCGTGGGTTACAAGAGACCCAGTACTTC; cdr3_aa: CASSVGRGLQETQYF
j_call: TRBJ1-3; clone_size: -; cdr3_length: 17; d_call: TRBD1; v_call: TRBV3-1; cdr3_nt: TGTGCCAGCAGCCAGGATGCGGACAGGGGGCAACGAAACACCATATATTTT; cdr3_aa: CASSQDADRGQRNTIYF